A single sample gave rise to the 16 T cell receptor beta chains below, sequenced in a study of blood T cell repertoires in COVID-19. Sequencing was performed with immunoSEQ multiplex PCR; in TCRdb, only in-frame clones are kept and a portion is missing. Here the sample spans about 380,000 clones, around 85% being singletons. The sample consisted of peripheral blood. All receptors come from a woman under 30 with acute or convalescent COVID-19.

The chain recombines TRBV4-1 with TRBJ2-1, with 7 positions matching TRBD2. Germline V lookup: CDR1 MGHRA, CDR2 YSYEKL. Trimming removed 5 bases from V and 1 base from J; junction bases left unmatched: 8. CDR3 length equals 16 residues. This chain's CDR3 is CASSSAPSGSYNEQFF. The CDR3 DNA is TGCGCCAGCAGCAGTGCCCCTAGCGGTTCCTACAATGAGCAGTTCTTC.

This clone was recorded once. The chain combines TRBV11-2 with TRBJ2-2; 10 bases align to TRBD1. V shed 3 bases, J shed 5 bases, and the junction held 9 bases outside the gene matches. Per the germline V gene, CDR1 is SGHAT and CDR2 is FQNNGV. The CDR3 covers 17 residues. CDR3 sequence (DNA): TGTGCCAGCAGCTTCCTATTCCCGGGACAGGGGACCGGGGAGCTGTTTTTT. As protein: CASSFLFPGQGTGELFF.

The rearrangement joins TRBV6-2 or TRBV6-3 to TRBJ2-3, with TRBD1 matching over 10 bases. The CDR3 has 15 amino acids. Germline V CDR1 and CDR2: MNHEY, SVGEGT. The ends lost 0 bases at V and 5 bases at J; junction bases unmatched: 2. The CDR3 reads CASSYSTGGEDTQYF. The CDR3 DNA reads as TGTGCCAGCAGTTACTCGACAGGGGGCGAAGATACGCAGTATTTT.

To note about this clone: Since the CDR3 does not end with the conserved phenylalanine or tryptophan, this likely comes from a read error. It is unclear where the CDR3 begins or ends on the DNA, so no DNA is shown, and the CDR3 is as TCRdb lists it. CDR3 region: CASLQELYSSV. The chain employs TRBV6-5 and TRBJ1-2; the DNA was not compared with TRBD1, the D call given in the table. Germline values: CDR1 MNHEY, CDR2 SVGAGI. The CDR3 has 11 amino acids, counting both end residues.

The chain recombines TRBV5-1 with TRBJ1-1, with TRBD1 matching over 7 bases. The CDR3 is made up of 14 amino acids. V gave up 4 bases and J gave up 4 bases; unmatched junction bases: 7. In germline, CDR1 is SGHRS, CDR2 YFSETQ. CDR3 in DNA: TGCGCCAGCAGCGAAGGACAGGACTCCACTGAAGCTTTCTTT. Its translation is CASSEGQDSTEAFF.

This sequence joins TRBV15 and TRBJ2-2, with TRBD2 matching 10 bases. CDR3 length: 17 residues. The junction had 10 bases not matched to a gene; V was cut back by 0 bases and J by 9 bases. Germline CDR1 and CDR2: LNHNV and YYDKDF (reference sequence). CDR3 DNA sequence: TGTGCCACCAGCAGAGATCGTGGGAGCGGGGGGGCCCGGGAGCTGTTTTTT. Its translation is CATSRDRGSGGARELFF.

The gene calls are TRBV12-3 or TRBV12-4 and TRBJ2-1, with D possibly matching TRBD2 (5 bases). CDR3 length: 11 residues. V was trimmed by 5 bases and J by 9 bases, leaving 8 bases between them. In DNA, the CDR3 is TGTGCCAGCAGTCCAGGACTTGAGCAGTTCTTC. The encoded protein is CASSPGLEQFF.

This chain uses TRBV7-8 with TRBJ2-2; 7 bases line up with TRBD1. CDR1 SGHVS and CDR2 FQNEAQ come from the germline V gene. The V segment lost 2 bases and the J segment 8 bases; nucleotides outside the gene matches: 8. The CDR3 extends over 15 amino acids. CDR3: CASSLRNTGAGELFF. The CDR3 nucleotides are TGTGCCAGCAGCTTAAGGAATACAGGGGCGGGGGAGCTGTTTTTT.

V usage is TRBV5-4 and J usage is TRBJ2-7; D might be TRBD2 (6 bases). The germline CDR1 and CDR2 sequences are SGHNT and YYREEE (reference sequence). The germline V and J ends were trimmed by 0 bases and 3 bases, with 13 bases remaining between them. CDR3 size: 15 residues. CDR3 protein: CASSLVTRGRYEQYF. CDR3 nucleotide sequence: TGTGCCAGCAGCTTGGTGACTAGAGGACGCTACGAGCAGTACTTC.

CDR3 sequence: CASSLTGGRLETQYF. CDR3 sequence (DNA): TGTGCCAGCAGCTTAACGGGGGGGCGGTTAGAGACCCAGTACTTC. This chain connects TRBV7-3 to TRBJ2-5, with a tentative D call TRBD2 (7 bases). The CDR3 extends over 15 amino acids. From germline, CDR1 is SGHTA and CDR2 FQGTGA. Trimming removed 0 bases at V and 4 bases at J, with 12 bases between.

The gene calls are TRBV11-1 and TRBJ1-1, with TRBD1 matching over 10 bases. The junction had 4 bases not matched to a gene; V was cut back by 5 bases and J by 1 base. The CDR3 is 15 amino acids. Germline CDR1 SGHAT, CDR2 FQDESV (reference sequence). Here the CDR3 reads CASSPRTGGNTEAFF. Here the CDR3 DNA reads TGTGCCAGCAGCCCGAGGACAGGGGGGAACACTGAAGCTTTCTTT.

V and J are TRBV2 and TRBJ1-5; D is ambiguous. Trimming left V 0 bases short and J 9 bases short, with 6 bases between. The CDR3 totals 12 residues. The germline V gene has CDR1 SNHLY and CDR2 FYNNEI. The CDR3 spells CASSEAIMPQHF. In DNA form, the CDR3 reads TGTGCCAGCAGTGAAGCAATCATGCCCCAGCATTTT.

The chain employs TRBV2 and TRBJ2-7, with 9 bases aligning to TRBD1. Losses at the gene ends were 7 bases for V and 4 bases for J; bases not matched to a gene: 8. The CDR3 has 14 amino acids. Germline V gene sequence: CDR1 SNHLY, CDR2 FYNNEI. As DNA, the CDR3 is TGTGCCAGCACCCGGGGACAGGGAAGATACGAGCAGTACTTC. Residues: CASTRGQGRYEQYF.

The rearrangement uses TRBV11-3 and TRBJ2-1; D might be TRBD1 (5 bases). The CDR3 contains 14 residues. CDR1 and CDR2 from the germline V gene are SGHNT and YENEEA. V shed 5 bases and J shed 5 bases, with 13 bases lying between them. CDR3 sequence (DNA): TGTGCCAGCAGCCTAGGGGCACTCGACAATGAGCAGTTCTTC. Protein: CASSLGALDNEQFF.

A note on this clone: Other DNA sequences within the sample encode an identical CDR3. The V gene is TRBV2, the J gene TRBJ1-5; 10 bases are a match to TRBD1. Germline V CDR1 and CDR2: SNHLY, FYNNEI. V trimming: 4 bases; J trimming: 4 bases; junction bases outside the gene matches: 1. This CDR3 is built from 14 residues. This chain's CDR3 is CASSGTGGNQPQHF. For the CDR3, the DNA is TGTGCCAGCAGTGGGACAGGGGGAAATCAGCCCCAGCATTTT. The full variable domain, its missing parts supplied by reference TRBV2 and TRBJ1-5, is EPEVTQTPSHQVTQMGQEVILRCVPISNHLYFYWYRQILGQKVEFLVSFYNNEISEKSEIFDDQFSVERPDGSNFTLKIRSTKLEDSAMYFCASSGTGGNQPQHFGDGTRLSIL.

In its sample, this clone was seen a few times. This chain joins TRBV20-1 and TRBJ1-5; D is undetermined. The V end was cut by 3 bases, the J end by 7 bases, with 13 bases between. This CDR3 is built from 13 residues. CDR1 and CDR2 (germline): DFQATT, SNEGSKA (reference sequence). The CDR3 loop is CSASLSTGQPQHF. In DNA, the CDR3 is TGCAGTGCTAGTTTAAGCACGGGGCAGCCCCAGCATTTT.